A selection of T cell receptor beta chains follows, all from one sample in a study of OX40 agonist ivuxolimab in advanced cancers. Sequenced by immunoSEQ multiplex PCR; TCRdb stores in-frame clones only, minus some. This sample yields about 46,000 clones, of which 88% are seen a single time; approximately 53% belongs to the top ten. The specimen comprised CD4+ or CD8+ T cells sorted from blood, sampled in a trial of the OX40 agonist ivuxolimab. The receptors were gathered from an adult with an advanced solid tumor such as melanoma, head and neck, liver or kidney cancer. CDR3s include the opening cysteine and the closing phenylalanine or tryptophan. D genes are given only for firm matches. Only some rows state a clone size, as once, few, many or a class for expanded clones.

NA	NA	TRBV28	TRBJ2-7	TGTGCCAGCAGTTTGAGGGGGTTTTCCTACGAGCAGTACTTC	CASSLRGFSYEQYF
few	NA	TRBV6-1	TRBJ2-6	TGTGCCAGCAGTGAAGCGGGGTCTGGGGCCAACGTCCTGACTTTC	CASSEAGSGANVLTF
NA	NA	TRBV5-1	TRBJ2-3	TGCGCCAGCAGCTCGGCGGGCAGATCCACAGATACGCAGTATTTT	CASSSAGRSTDTQYF
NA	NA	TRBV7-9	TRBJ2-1	TGTGCCAGCAGTCCGGTTCCGGGGGCGGGCTCCTACAATGAGCAGTTCTTC	CASSPVPGAGSYNEQFF
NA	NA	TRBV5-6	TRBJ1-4	TGTGCCAGCAGCTTGGATGGCAGAACTAATGAAAAACTGTTTTTT	CASSLDGRTNEKLFF
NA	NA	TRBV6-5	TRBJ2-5	TGTGCCAGCAGTTATGGCGGGAATAGTGAGACCCAGTACTTC	CASSYGGNSETQYF
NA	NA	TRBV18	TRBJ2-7	TGTGCCAGCTCACCCCCCAGCGGCTCCTACGAGCAGTACTTC	CASSPPSGSYEQYF
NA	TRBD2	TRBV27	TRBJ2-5	TGTGCCAGCAGTTCCGGACTAGTTTACGGGACCCAGTACTTC	CASSSGLVYGTQYF
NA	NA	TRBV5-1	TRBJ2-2	TGCGCCAGCAGCTTGGACAGAAAGGGCGGGGAGCTGTTTTTT	CASSLDRKGGELFF
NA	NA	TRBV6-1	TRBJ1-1	TGTGCCAGCAGGGGGGTCATGAACACTGAAGCTTTCTTT	CASRGVMNTEAFF
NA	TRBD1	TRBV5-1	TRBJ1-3	TGCGCCAGCAGCTTGGACGGACAGGACTCTGGAAACACCATATATTTT	CASSLDGQDSGNTIYF
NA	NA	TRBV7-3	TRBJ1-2	TGTGCCAGCAGCTTAGACAGTTCCTATGGCTACACCTTC	CASSLDSSYGYTF
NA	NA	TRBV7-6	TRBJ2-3	TGTGCCAGCAGCCAGACGGTTGGCACAGATACGCAGTATTTT	CASSQTVGTDTQYF
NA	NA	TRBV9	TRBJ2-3	TGTGCCAGCAGCGTAGGCTTGTGGCGGCAAATCACAGATACGCAGTATTTT	CASSVGLWRQITDTQYF
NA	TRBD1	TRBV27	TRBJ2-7	TGTGCCAGCAGTTTATTAGGGGGAAGACAGGGGTACGAGCAGTACTTC	CASSLLGGRQGYEQYF
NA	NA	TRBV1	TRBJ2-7	TGCACCAGCAGCCAAGTCCCCCGAGGCGTAGGGGGCTTGGACGAGCAGTACTTC	CTSSQVPRGVGGLDEQYF
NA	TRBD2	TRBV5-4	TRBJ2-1	TGTGCCAGCAGCTTGGAGCGGGAGCCCCACAATGAGCAGTTCTTC	CASSLEREPHNEQFF
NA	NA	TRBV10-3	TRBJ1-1	TGTGCCATCAGTGAAGGGCCGTTGAACACTGAAGCTTTCTTT	CAISEGPLNTEAFF
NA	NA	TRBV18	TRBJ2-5	TGTGCCAGCTCGGGGGGCCTACAAGAGACCCAGTACTTC	CASSGGLQETQYF
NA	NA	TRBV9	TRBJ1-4	TGTGCCAGCAGCGGTACGGCAACTAATGAAAAACTGTTTTTT	CASSGTATNEKLFF
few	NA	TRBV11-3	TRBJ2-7	TGTGCCAGCAGCATCTCCTGGCAGGCCGACGAGCAGTACTTC	CASSISWQADEQYF
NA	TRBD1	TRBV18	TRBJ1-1	TGTGCCAGCTCACCGGGACAGTTGAACACTGAAGCTTTCTTT	CASSPGQLNTEAFF